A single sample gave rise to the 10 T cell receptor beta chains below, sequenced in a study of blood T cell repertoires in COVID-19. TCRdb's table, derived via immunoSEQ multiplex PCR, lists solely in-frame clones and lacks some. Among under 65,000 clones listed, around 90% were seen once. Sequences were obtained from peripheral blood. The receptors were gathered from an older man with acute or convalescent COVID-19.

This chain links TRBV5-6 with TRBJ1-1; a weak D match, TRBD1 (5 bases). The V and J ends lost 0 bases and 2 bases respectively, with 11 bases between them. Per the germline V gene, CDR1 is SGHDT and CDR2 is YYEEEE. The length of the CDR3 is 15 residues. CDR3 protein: CASSLGPGGNTEAFF. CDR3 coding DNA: TGTGCCAGCAGCTTGGGTCCGGGGGGAAACACTGAAGCTTTCTTT.

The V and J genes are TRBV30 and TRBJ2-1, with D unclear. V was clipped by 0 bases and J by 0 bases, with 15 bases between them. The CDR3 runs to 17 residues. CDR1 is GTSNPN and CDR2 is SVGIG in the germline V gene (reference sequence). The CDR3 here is CAWSVGAERSSYNEQFF. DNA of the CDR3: TGTGCCTGGAGTGTAGGCGCCGAGCGTAGCTCCTACAATGAGCAGTTCTTC.

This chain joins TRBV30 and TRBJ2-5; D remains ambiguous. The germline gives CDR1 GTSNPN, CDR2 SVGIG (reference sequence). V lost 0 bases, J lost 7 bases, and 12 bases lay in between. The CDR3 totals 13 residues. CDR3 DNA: TGTGCCTGGAGTGTACTCGCCCTTGGGACCCAGTACTTC. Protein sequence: CAWSVLALGTQYF.

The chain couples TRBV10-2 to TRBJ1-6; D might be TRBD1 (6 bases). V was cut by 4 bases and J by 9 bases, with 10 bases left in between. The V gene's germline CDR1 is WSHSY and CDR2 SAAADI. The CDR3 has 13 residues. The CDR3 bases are TGCGCCAGCAGTGCGCAGGGGACTTCACCCCTCCACTTT. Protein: CASSAQGTSPLHF.

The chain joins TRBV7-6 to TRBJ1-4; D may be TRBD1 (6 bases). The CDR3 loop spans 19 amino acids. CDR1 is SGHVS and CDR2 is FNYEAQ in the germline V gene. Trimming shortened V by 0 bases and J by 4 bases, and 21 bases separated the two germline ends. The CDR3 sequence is CASSLAVERKGVLNEKLFF. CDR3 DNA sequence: TGTGCCAGCAGCTTAGCGGTGGAGAGGAAGGGGGTCCTTAATGAAAAACTGTTTTTT.

DNA of the CDR3: TGTGCCAGCAGCTCGGGACTAGCACCTGGAGAGCAGTTCTTC. Translation: CASSSGLAPGEQFF. This chain connects TRBV5-4 to TRBJ2-1, with 9 bases lining up with TRBD2. V shed 3 bases, J shed 10 bases, and the junction held 8 bases outside the gene matches. This CDR3 spans 14 amino acids. From germline, CDR1 is SGHNT and CDR2 YYREEE (reference sequence).

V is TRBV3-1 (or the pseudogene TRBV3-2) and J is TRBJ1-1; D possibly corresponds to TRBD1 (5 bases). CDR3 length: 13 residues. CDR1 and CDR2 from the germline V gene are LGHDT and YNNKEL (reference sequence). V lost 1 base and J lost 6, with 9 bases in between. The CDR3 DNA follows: TGTGCCAGCAGCCAAGGGACACAACCTGAAGCTTTCTTT. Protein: CASSQGTQPEAFF.

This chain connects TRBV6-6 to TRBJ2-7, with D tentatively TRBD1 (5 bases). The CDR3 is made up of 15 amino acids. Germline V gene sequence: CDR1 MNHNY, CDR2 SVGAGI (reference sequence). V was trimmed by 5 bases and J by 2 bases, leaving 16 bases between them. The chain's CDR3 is CASSPPEGATYEQYF. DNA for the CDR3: TGTGCCAGCAGTCCCCCAGAAGGGGCCACCTACGAGCAGTACTTC.

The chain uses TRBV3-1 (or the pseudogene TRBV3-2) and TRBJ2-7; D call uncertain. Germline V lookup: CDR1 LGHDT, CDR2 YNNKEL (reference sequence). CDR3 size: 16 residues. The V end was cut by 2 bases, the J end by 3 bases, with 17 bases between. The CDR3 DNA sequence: TGTGCCAGCAGCCAATTAACTGGCGGATCTTTCTACGAGCAGTACTTC. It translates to CASSQLTGGSFYEQYF.

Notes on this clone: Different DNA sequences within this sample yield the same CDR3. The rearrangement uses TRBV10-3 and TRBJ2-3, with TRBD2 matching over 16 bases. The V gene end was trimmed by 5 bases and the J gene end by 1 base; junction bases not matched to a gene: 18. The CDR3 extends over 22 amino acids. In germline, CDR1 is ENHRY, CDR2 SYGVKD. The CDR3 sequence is CAISKAGTSGGALGGGTDTQYF. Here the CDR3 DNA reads TGTGCCATCAGTAAGGCCGGGACTAGCGGGGGGGCCCTCGGTGGTGGCACAGATACGCAGTATTTT.